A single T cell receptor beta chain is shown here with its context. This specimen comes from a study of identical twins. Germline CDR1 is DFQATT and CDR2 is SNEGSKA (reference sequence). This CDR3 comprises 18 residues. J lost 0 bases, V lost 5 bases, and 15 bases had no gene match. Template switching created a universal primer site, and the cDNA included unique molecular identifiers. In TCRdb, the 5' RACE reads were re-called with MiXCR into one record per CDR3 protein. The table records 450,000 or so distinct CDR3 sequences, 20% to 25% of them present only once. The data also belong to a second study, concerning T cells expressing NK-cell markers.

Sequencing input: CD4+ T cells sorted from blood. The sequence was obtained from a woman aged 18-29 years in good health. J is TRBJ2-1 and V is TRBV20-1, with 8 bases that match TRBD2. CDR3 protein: CSALSRTSNQSSYNEQFF. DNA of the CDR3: TGCAGTGCTCTCTCTCGGACTAGCAACCAAAGCTCCTACAATGAGCAGTTCTTC.